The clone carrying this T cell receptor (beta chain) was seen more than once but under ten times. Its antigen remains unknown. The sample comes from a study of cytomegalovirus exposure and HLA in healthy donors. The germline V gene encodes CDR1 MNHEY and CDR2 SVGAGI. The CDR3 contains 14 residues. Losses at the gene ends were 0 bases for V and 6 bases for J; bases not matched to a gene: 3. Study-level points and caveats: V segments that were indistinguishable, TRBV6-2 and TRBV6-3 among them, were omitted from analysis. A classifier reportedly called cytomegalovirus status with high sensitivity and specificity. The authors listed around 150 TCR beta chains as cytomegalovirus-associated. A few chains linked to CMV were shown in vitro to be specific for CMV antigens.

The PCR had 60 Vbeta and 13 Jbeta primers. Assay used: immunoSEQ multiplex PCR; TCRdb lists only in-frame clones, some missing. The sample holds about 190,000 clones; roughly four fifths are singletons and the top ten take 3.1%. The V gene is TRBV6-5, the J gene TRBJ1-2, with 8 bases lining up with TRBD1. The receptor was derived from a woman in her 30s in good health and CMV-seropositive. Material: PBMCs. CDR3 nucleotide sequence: TGTGCCAGCAGTTACTCGCTACAGGGGGATGGCTACACCTTC. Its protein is CASSYSLQGDGYTF.